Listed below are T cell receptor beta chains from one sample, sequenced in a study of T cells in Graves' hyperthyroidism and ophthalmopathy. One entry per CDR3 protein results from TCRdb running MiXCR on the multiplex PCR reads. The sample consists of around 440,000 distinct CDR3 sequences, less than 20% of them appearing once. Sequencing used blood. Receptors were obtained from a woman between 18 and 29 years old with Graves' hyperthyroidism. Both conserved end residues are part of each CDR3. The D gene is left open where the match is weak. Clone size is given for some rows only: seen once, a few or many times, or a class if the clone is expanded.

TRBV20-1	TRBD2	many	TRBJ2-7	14	TGCAGTGCTTCTTCTAGCGGCCTCTCCTACGAGCAGTACTTC	CSASSSGLSYEQYF
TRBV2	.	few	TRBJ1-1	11	TGTGCCAGCAATGTTCGAGGAGAAGCTTTCTTT	CASNVRGEAFF
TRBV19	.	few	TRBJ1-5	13	TGTGCCAGTAGTATATCAGGGAATCAGCCCCAGCATTTT	CASSISGNQPQHF
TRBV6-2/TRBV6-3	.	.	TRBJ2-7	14	TGTGCCAGCATCAACCCGGGTAGATCCTACGAGCAGTACTTC	CASINPGRSYEQYF
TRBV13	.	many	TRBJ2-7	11	TGTGCCAGCAGCTTATCCCACGAGCAGTACTTC	CASSLSHEQYF
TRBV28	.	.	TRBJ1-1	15	TGTGCCAGTGGTGGAGGACTGCACATGAACACTGAAGCTTTCTTT	CASGGGLHMNTEAFF
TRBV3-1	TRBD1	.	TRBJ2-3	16	TGTGCCAGCAGCCAAGAGTTGGGACAGGGAACAGATACGCAGTATTTT	CASSQELGQGTDTQYF
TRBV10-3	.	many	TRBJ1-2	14	TGTGCCATCAGTGAAAGCCAAATGAGCTATGGCTACACCTTC	CAISESQMSYGYTF
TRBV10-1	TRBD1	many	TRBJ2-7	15	TGCGCCAGCAGTGAGTCCCGGGGACAGGGACCGAAGCAGTACTTC	CASSESRGQGPKQYF
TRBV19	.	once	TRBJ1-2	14	TGTGCCAGTAGTAACCCCGGGGAGGGGCATGGCTACACCTTC	CASSNPGEGHGYTF
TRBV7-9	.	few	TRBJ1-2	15	TGTGCCAGCAGCTTAGGTTCGGGACCAAGGAATGGCTACACCTTC	CASSLGSGPRNGYTF
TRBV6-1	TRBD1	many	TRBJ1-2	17	TGTGCCAGCAGTGTAAGGCAGGGAGAACAGGGGGCGAGGGGCTACACCTTC	CASSVRQGEQGARGYTF
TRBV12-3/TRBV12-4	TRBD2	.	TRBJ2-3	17	TGTGCCAGCATCCTGGGACTAGCGGGACCTAGCACAGATACGCAGTATTTT	CASILGLAGPSTDTQYF
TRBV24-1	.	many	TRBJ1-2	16	TGTGCCACCAGTGACGCAACCGCAACAGGGTTTGGTGGCTACACCTTC	CATSDATATGFGGYTF